This entry is about one TCR beta chain. The entry originates in a study of spatial heterogeneity in lung cancer. About the study: Among detected sequences, beta-chain ones consistently exceeded alpha-chain ones in number.

Documented time point: sample taken at primary tumor resection. Extraction of whole RNA from tumor, nontumor lung or frozen PBMC preceded unsorted sequencing. V was cut by 7 bases and J by 2 bases, with 13 bases left in between. CDR1 and CDR2 (germline): SNHLY, FYNNEI. CDR3 length: 14 amino acids. TCRdb recomputed calls from the 5' RACE reads with MiXCR, one row per CDR3 protein. Of several thousand distinct CDR3 sequences listed, 15% were seen once; the top ten hold more than 13%. Sequencing was performed on normal lung tissue next to the tumor, taken at surgery. This receptor was taken from a male donor with early-stage non-small cell lung cancer. This chain connects TRBV2 to TRBJ2-3, with a tentative D call TRBD1 (6 bases). The CDR3 nucleotides are TGTGCCAGCACCGCAGGACAGAACACAGATACGCAGTATTTT. Amino acid sequence: CASTAGQNTDTQYF.